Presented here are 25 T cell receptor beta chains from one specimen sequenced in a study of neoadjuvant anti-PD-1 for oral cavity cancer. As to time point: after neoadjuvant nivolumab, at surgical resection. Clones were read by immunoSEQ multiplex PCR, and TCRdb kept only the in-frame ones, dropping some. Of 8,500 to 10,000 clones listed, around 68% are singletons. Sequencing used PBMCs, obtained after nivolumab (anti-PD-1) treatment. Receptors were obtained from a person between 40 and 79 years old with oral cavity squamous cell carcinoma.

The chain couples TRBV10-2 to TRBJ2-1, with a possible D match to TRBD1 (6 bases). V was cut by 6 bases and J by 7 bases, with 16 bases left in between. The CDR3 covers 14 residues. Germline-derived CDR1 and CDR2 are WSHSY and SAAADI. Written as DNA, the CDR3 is TGCGCCAGCAGCGCACAGGGCCATCGTAATGAGCAGTTCTTC. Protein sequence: CASSAQGHRNEQFF.

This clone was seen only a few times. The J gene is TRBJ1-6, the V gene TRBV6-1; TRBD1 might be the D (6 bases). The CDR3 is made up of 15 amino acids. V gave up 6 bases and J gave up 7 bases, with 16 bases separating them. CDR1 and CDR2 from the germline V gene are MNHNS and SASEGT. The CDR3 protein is CASRALSQGNSPLHF. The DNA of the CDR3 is TGTGCCAGCAGGGCCCTCTCACAGGGAAATTCACCCCTCCACTTT.

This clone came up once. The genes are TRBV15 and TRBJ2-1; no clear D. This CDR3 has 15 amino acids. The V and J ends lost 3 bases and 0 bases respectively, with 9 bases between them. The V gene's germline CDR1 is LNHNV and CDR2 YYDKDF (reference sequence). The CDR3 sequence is CATSSAGSSYNEQFF. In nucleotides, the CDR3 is TGTGCCACCAGCAGCGCAGGAAGCTCCTACAATGAGCAGTTCTTC.

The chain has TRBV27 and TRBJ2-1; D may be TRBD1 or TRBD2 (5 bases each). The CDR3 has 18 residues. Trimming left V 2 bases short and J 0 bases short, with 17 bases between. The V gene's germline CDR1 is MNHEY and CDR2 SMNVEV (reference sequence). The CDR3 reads CASSLIGTVASSYNEQFF. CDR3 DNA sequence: TGTGCCAGCAGTTTAATCGGGACGGTCGCCAGCTCCTACAATGAGCAGTTCTTC.

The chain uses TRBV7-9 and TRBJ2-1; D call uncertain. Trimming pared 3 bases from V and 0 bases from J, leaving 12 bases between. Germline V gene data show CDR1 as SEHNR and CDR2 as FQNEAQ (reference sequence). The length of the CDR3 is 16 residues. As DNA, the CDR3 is TGTGCCAGCAGCTTGGGAACCGGTTTCTCCTACAATGAGCAGTTCTTC. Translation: CASSLGTGFSYNEQFF.

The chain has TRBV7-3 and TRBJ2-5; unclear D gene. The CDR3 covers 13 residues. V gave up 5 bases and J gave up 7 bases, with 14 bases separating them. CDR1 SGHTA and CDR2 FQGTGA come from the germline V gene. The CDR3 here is CASSVDPRRTQYF. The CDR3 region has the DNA TGTGCCAGCAGCGTGGACCCCCGAAGGACCCAGTACTTC.

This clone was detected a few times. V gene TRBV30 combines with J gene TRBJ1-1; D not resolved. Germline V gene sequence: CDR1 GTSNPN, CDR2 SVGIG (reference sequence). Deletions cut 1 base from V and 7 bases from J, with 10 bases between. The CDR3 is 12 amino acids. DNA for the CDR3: TGTGCCTGGAGTGCACGGAGTAATGAAGCTTTCTTT. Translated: CAWSARSNEAFF.

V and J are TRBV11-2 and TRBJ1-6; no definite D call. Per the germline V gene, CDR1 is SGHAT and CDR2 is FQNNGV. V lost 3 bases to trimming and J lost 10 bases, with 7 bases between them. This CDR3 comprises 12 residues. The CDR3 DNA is TGTGCCAGCAGCTTTTTTGAATCACCCCTCCACTTT. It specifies CASSFFESPLHF. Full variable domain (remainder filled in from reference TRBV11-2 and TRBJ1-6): EAGVAQSPRYKIIEKRQSVAFWCNPISGHATLYWYQQILGQGPKLLIQFQNNGVVDDSQLPKDRFSAERLKGVDSTLKIQPAKLEDSAVYLCASSFFESPLHFGNGTRLTVT.

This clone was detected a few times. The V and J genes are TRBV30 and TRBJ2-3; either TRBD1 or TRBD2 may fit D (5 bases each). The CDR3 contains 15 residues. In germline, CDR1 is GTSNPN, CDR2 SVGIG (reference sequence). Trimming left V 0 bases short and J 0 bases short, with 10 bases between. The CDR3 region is CAWSVDYRSTDTQYF. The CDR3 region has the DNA TGTGCCTGGAGTGTAGACTACAGGAGCACAGATACGCAGTATTTT.

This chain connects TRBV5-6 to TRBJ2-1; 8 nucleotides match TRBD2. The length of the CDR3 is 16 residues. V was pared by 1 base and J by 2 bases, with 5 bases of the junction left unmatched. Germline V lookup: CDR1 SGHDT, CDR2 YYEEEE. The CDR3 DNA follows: TGTGCCAGCAGCTTGTACAGCGGGAGAGCCTACAATGAGCAGTTCTTC. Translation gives CASSLYSGRAYNEQFF.

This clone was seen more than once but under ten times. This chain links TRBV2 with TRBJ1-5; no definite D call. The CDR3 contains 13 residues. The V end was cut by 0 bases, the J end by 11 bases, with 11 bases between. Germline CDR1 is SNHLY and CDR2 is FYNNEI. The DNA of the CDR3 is TGTGCCAGCAGTGAAGCGCTCTGGACGACCCAGCATTTT. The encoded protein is CASSEALWTTQHF. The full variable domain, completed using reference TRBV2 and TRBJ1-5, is EPEVTQTPSHQVTQMGQEVILRCVPISNHLYFYWYRQILGQKVEFLVSFYNNEISEKSEIFDDQFSVERPDGSNFTLKIRSTKLEDSAMYFCASSEALWTTQHFGDGTRLSIL.

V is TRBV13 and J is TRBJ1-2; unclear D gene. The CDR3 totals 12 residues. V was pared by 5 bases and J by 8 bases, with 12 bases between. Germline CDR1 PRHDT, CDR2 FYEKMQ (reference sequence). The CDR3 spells CASSDRARGYTF. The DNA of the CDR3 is TGTGCCAGCAGCGACCGGGCCAGGGGCTACACCTTC. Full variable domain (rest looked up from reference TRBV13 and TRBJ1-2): AAGVIQSPRHLIKEKRETATLKCYPIPRHDTVYWYQQGPGQDPQFLISFYEKMQSDKGSIPDRFSAQQFSDYHSELNMSSLELGDSALYFCASSDRARGYTFGSGTRLTVV.

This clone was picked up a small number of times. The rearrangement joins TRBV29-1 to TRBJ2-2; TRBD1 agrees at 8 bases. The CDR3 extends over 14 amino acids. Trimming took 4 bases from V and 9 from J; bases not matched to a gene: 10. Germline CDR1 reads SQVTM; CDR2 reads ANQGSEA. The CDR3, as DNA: TGCAGCGTTGTCTGGCAGGGGGCATTCCGGGAGCTGTTTTTT. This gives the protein CSVVWQGAFRELFF.

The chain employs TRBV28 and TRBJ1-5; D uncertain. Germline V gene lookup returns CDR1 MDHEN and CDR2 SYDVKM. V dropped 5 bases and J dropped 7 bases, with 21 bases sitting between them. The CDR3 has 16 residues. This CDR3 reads CASSPHQLGGNQPQHF. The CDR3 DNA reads TGTGCCAGCAGTCCACATCAGTTAGGAGGGAACCAGCCCCAGCATTTT.

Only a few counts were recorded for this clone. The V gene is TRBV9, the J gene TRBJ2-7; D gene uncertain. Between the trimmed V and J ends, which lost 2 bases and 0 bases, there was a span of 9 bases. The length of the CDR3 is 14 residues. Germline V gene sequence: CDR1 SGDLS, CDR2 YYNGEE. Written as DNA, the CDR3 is TGTGCCAGCAGCGTCATGGCGAGCTCCTACGAGCAGTACTTC. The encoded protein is CASSVMASSYEQYF.

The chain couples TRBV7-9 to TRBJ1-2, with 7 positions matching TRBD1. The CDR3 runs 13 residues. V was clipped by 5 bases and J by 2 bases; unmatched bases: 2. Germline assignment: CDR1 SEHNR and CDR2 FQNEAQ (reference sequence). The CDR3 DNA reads TGTGCCAGCAGCCGGGGACAGAACTATGGCTACACCTTC. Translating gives CASSRGQNYGYTF. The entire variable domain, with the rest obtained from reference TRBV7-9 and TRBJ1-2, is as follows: DTGVSQNPRHKITKRGQNVTFRCDPISEHNRLYWYRQTLGQGPEFLTYFQNEAQLEKSRLLSDRFSAERPKGSFSTLEIQRTEQGDSAMYLCASSRGQNYGYTFGSGTRLTVV.

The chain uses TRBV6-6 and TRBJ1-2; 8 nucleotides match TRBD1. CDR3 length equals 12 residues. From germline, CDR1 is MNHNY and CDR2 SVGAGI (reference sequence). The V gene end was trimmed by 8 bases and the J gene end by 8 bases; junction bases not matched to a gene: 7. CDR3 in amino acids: CASRTGYEGYTF. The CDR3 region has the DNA TGTGCCAGCCGGACAGGGTATGAAGGCTACACCTTC.

The CDR3 region has the DNA TGTGCCAGTAGTTCAAGACAGGGAGTAGCCACAGATACGCAGTATTTT. Its protein is CASSSRQGVATDTQYF. The J gene is TRBJ2-3, the V gene TRBV19, with 7 bases lining up with TRBD1. The CDR3 loop spans 16 amino acids. The V gene end was trimmed by 5 bases and the J gene end by 2 bases; junction bases not matched to a gene: 10. CDR1 LNHDA and CDR2 SQIVND come from the germline V gene (reference sequence).

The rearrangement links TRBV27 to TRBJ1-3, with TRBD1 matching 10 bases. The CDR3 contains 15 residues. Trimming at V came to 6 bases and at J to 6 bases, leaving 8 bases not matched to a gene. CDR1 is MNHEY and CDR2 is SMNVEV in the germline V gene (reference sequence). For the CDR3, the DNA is TGTGCCAGCAGCCCTAGGGGACAGGGGTTAAACACCATATATTTT. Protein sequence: CASSPRGQGLNTIYF.

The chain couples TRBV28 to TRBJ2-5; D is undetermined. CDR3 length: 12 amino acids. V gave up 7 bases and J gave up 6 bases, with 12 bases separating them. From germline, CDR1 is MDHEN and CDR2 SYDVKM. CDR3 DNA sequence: TGTGCCAGCAATAACCCTCAAAAGACCCAGTACTTC. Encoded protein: CASNNPQKTQYF.

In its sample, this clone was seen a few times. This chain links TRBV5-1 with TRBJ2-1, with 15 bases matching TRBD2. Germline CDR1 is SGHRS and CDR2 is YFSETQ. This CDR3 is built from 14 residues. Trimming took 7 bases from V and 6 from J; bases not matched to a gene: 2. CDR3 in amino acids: CASGTSGRTNEQFF. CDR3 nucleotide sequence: TGCGCCAGCGGGACTAGCGGGAGGACCAATGAGCAGTTCTTC.

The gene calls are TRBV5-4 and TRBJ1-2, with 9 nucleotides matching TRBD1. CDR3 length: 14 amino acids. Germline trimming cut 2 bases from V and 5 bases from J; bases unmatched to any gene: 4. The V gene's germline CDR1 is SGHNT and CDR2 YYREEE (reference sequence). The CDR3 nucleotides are TGTGCCAGCAGCTTTGGGGACAGGGATTATGGCTACACCTTC. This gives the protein CASSFGDRDYGYTF.

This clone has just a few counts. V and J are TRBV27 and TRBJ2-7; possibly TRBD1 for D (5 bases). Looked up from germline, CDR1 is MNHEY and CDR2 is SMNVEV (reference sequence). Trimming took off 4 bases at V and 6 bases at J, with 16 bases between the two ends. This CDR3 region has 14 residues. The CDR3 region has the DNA TGTGCCAGCAGTTCTAACCGCAGGGTACCCGAGCAGTACTTC. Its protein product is CASSSNRRVPEQYF.

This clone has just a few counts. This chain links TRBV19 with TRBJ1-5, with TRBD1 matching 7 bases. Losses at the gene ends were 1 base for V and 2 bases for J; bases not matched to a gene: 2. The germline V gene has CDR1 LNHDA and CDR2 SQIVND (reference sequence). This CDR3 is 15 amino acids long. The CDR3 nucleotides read TGTGCCAGTAGTATAGGAGGGGGCGGCAATCAGCCCCAGCATTTT. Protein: CASSIGGGGNQPQHF.

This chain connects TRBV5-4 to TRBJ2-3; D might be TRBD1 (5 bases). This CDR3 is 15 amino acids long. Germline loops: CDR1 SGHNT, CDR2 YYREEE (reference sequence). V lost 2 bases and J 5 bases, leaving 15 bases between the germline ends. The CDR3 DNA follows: TGTGCCAGCAGCTTCCCCAACCGCCAGGGAGATACGCAGTATTTT. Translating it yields CASSFPNRQGDTQYF.